This record covers a single T cell receptor beta chain. Clones were read by immunoSEQ multiplex PCR, and TCRdb kept only the in-frame ones, dropping some. The sample yields roughly 130,000 clones, over 75% seen once. The source of the sample is a study of control samples from healthy donors and cancer patients. With 1 base removed from V and 0 bases from J, the gap between germline ends came to 3 bases. The V gene's germline CDR1 is SGDLS and CDR2 YYNGEE. The CDR3 consists of 13 residues. V and J are TRBV9 and TRBJ2-3; D is unclear. The sequenced material came from blood. This sequence originates from a young man in good health. The CDR3: CASSVKSTDTQYF. The DNA for the CDR3 is TGTGCCAGCAGCGTAAAGAGCACAGATACGCAGTATTTT.